This is a list of T cell receptor beta chains from one sample in a study of memory CD8 T cells in hepatitis C reinfection. Produced via immunoSEQ multiplex PCR; TCRdb's table is partial and in-frame only. The data show more than 45,000 clones, with 89% seen just once and more than 0.8% held by the top ten. Sequences were obtained from naive CD8+ T cells sorted from blood. Receptors were obtained from a man aged 18 to 29 with hepatitis C virus infection. The CDR3 runs from the conserved cysteine through the conserved F or W. A D gene is named only where the DNA matches it firmly. Some rows have no size entry. The others give once, few or many, or a class for an expanded clone.

d_call: .
clone_size: once
v_call: TRBV5-5
j_call: TRBJ2-1
cdr3_aa: CASSSSNEQFF

d_call: TRBD1
clone_size: .
v_call: TRBV27
j_call: TRBJ2-7
cdr3_aa: CASSPEGQYYEQYF

d_call: .
clone_size: .
v_call: TRBV30
j_call: TRBJ1-3
cdr3_aa: CAWTAGNTIYF

d_call: .
clone_size: few
v_call: TRBV6-5
j_call: TRBJ1-4
cdr3_aa: CASSPYEGTNEKLFF

d_call: .
clone_size: few
v_call: TRBV6-5
j_call: TRBJ1-3
cdr3_aa: CASTSGQFDGNTIYF

d_call: .
clone_size: .
v_call: TRBV12-5
j_call: TRBJ2-5
cdr3_aa: CASGHGSRTQYF

d_call: .
clone_size: .
v_call: TRBV5-8
j_call: TRBJ2-3
cdr3_aa: CASSLYVSYTDTQYF

d_call: TRBD2
clone_size: .
v_call: TRBV4-1
j_call: TRBJ2-7
cdr3_aa: CASSPPGGSYEQYF

d_call: TRBD2
clone_size: .
v_call: TRBV19
j_call: TRBJ2-2
cdr3_aa: CASSIGARGAGELFF

d_call: TRBD2
clone_size: .
v_call: TRBV2
j_call: TRBJ2-7
cdr3_aa: CASSIGGRAGIEQYF

d_call: TRBD1
clone_size: .
v_call: TRBV19
j_call: TRBJ2-1
cdr3_aa: CASSAARDRYNGQFF

d_call: TRBD2
clone_size: .
v_call: TRBV7-9
j_call: TRBJ2-1
cdr3_aa: CASSPEGLGRNEQFF

d_call: TRBD2
clone_size: .
v_call: TRBV5-6
j_call: TRBJ2-2
cdr3_aa: CASSLGLAGYTGELFF

d_call: .
clone_size: .
v_call: TRBV27
j_call: TRBJ2-1
cdr3_aa: CASRGPGTYNEQFF

d_call: .
clone_size: .
v_call: TRBV27
j_call: TRBJ1-1
cdr3_aa: CASSIQGRAEAFF

d_call: TRBD1
clone_size: .
v_call: TRBV11-3
j_call: TRBJ2-5
cdr3_aa: CASSPDRNQETQYF

d_call: .
clone_size: .
v_call: TRBV5-1
j_call: TRBJ2-7
cdr3_aa: CASSAGSNYEQYF

d_call: .
clone_size: .
v_call: TRBV29-1
j_call: TRBJ2-7
cdr3_aa: CSVEVGQSYEQYF

d_call: .
clone_size: .
v_call: TRBV6-6
j_call: TRBJ2-7
cdr3_aa: CASSYQGHDEQYF

d_call: .
clone_size: .
v_call: TRBV5-4
j_call: TRBJ2-6
cdr3_aa: CASSLGLSGANVLTF

d_call: TRBD2
clone_size: .
v_call: TRBV27
j_call: TRBJ2-2
cdr3_aa: CASSQRELGSHTGELFF

d_call: .
clone_size: .
v_call: TRBV19
j_call: TRBJ1-2
cdr3_aa: CASSPGWGDYGYTF

d_call: .
clone_size: .
v_call: TRBV11-3
j_call: TRBJ1-3
cdr3_aa: CASSLSRAVSGNTIYF

d_call: TRBD1
clone_size: once
v_call: TRBV30
j_call: TRBJ2-1
cdr3_aa: CAWSYGTGNNEQFF

d_call: .
clone_size: .
v_call: TRBV11-2
j_call: TRBJ1-4
cdr3_aa: CASSLTDTQEKLFF

d_call: TRBD2
clone_size: .
v_call: TRBV7-9
j_call: TRBJ2-1
cdr3_aa: CASRGGGHNEQFF

d_call: TRBD2
clone_size: .
v_call: TRBV10-3
j_call: TRBJ2-2
cdr3_aa: CATNPIAGGTGELFF

d_call: .
clone_size: .
v_call: TRBV11-2
j_call: TRBJ2-1
cdr3_aa: CASSLASYNEQFF

d_call: TRBD2
clone_size: few
v_call: TRBV10-3
j_call: TRBJ2-1
cdr3_aa: CAISGPAGALDEQFF

d_call: .
clone_size: once
v_call: TRBV29-1
j_call: TRBJ2-2
cdr3_aa: CSVGQSNTGELFF

d_call: TRBD1
clone_size: .
v_call: TRBV11-1
j_call: .
cdr3_aa: CASSLLIGTGVSEQYF

d_call: TRBD2
clone_size: .
v_call: TRBV5-6
j_call: TRBJ2-1
cdr3_aa: CASSFLAGFYNEQFF

d_call: TRBD2
clone_size: .
v_call: TRBV27
j_call: TRBJ2-2
cdr3_aa: CASSPRLAGGAGELFF

d_call: .
clone_size: .
v_call: TRBV27
j_call: TRBJ1-4
cdr3_aa: CASSRTGGELFF

d_call: .
clone_size: .
v_call: TRBV6-1
j_call: TRBJ1-5
cdr3_aa: CASSPRGQPQHF

d_call: .
clone_size: once
v_call: TRBV15
j_call: TRBJ2-3
cdr3_aa: CATSRGATDTQYF

d_call: TRBD1
clone_size: few
v_call: TRBV2
j_call: TRBJ1-1
cdr3_aa: CASSESPGQGNTEAFF

d_call: .
clone_size: .
v_call: TRBV28
j_call: TRBJ2-6
cdr3_aa: CASSTLRTVDGANVLTF

d_call: TRBD2
clone_size: .
v_call: TRBV6-4
j_call: TRBJ2-3
cdr3_aa: CASSDSTGGADTQYF

d_call: .
clone_size: .
v_call: TRBV4-1
j_call: TRBJ1-1
cdr3_aa: CASSLLLNTEAFF

d_call: .
clone_size: .
v_call: TRBV7-2
j_call: TRBJ2-2
cdr3_aa: CAGEWNTGELFF

d_call: .
clone_size: .
v_call: TRBV5-4
j_call: TRBJ2-7
cdr3_aa: CASSLGSNNFYEQYF

d_call: .
clone_size: once
v_call: TRBV4-1
j_call: TRBJ2-1
cdr3_aa: CASSQEEEGYEQFF

d_call: TRBD2
clone_size: .
v_call: TRBV6-1
j_call: TRBJ2-7
cdr3_aa: CASSELSGRYSYEQYF

d_call: .
clone_size: .
v_call: TRBV28
j_call: TRBJ2-7
cdr3_aa: CASNHAGYSYEQYF

d_call: .
clone_size: .
v_call: TRBV9
j_call: TRBJ2-2
cdr3_aa: CASSPLPGLNTGELFF